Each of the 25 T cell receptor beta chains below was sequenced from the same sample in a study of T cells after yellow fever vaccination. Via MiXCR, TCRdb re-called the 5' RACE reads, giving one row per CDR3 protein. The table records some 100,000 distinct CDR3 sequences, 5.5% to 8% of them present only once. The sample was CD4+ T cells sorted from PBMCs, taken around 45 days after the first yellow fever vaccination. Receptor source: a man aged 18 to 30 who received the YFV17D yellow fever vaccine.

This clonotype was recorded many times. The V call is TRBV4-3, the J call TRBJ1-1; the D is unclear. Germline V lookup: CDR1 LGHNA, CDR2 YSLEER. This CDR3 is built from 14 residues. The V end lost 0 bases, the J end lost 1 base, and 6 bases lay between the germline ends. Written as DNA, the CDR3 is TGCGCCAGCAGCCAAGATTGGAAGAACACTGAAGCTTTCTTT. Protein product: CASSQDWKNTEAFF.

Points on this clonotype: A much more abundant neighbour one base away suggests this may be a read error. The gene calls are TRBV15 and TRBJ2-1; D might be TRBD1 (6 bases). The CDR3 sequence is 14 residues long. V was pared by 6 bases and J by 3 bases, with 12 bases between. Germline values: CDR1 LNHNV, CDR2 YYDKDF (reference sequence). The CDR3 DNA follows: TGTGCCACCAGGAAGGGGGAGTTCTACAATGAGCAGTTCTTC. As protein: CATRKGEFYNEQFF.

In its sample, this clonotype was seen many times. CDR3: CSVRIYFGTGELFF. The CDR3 nucleotides are TGCAGCGTTCGCATTTATTTTGGCACCGGGGAGCTGTTTTTT. V and J are TRBV29-1 and TRBJ2-2; D not certain. V was clipped by 5 bases and J by 4 bases, with 14 bases between them. CDR1 SQVTM and CDR2 ANQGSEA come from the germline V gene. The CDR3 consists of 14 residues.

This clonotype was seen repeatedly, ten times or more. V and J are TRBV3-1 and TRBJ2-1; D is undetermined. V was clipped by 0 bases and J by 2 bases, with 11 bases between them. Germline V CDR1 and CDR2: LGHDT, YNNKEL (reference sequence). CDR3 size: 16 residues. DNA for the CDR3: TGTGCCAGCAGCCAAGATAGTAGGTTTCCCTACAATGAGCAGTTCTTC. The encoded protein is CASSQDSRFPYNEQFF.

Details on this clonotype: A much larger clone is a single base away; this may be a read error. The CDR3 sequence is CASPPPARPGGELFF. Here the CDR3 DNA reads TGTGCCAGCCCACCACCGGCCAGACCCGGAGGGGAGCTGTTTTTT. This chain links TRBV18 with TRBJ2-2; D not certain. Per germline, CDR1 KGHSH and CDR2 LQKENI. The CDR3 loop spans 15 amino acids.

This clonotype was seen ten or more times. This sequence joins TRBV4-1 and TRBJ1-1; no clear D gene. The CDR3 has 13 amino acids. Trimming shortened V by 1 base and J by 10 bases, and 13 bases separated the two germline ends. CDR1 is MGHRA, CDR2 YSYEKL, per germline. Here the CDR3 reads CASSQGGLGLAFF. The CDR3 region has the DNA TGCGCCAGCAGCCAAGGAGGGTTAGGATTAGCTTTCTTT.

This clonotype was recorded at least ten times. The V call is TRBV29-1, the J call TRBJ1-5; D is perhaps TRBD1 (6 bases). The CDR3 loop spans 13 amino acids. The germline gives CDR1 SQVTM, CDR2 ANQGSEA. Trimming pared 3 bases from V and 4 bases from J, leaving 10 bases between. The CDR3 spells CSVDGGVNQPQHF. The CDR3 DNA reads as TGCAGCGTTGATGGGGGCGTTAATCAGCCCCAGCATTTT.

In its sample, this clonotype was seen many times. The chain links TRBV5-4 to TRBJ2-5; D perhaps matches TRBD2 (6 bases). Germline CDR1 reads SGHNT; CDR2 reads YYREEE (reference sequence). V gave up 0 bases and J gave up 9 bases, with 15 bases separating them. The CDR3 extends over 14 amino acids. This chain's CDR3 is CASSLDFGGNPQYF. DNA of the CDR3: TGTGCCAGCAGCTTGGATTTTGGGGGGAATCCCCAGTACTTC.

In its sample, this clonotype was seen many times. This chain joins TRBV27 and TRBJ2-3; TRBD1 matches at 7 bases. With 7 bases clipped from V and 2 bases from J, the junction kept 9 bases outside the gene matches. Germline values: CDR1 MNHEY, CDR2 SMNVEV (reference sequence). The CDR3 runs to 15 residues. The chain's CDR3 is CASNRRQGITDTQYF. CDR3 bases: TGTGCCAGCAACCGGAGACAGGGTATCACAGATACGCAGTATTTT.

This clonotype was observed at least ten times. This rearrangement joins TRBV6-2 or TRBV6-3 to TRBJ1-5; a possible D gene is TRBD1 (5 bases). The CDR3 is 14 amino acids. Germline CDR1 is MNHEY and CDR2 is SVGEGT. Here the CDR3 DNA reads TGTGCAGCAGGTGCGGGGCCCCCCAATCAGCCCCAGCATTTT. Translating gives CAAGAGPPNQPQHF.

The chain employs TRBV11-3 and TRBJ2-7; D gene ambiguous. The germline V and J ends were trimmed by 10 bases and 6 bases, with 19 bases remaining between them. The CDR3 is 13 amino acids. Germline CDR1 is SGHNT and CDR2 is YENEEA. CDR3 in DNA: TGTGCCACCCGCGGACCACGGTCATGCGAGCAGTACGTC. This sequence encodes CATRGPRSCEQYV.

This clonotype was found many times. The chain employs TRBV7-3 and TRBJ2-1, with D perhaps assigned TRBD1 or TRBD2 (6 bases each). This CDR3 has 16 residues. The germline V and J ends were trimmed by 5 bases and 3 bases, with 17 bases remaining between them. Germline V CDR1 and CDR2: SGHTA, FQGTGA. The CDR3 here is CASSDTGGQVYNEQFF. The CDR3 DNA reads TGTGCCAGCAGCGATACTGGGGGGCAAGTCTACAATGAGCAGTTCTTC.

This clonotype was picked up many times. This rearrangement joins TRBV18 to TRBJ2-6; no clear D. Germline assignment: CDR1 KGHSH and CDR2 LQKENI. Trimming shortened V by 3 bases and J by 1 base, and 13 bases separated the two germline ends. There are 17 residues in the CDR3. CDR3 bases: TGTGCCAGCTCACCCTACGAAACCGTTTCTGGGGCCAACGTCCTGACTTTC. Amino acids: CASSPYETVSGANVLTF.

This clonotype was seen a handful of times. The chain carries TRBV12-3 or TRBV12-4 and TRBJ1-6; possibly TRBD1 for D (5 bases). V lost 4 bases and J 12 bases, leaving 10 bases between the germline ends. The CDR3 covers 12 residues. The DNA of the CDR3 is TGTGCCAGCAGTTGGGGGGACCGACCCCTCCACTTT. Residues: CASSWGDRPLHF.

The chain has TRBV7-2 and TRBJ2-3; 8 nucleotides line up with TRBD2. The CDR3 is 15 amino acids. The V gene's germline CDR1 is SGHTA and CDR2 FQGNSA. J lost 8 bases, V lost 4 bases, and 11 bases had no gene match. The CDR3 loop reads CASSWGGGRRATQYF. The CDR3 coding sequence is TGTGCCAGCAGCTGGGGCGGGGGGCGGCGTGCTACGCAGTATTTT.

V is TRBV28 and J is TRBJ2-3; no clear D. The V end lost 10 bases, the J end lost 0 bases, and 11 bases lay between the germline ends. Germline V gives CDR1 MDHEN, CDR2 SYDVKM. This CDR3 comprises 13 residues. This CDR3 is CATQRPSTDTQYF. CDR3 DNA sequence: TGTGCCACCCAACGACCTAGCACAGATACGCAGTATTTT. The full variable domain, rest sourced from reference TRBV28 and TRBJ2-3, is DVKVTQSSRYLVKRTGEKVFLECVQDMDHENMFWYRQDPGLGLRLIYFSYDVKMKEKGDIPEGYSVSREKKERFSLILESASTNQTSMYLCATQRPSTDTQYFGPGTRLTVL.

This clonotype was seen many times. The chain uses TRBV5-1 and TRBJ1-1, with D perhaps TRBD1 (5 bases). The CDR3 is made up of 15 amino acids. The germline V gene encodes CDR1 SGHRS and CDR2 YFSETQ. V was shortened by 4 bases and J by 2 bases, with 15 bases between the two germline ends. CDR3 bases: TGCGCCAGCAGCGGGGGGGTCGGCAGTAACACTGAAGCTTTCTTT. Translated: CASSGGVGSNTEAFF.

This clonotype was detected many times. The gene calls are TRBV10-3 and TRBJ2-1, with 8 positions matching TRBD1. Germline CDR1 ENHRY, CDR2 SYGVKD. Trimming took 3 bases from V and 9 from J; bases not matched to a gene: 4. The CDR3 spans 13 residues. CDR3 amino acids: CAISDRGRTEQFF. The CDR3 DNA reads TGTGCCATCAGTGACAGGGGGCGAACTGAGCAGTTCTTC.

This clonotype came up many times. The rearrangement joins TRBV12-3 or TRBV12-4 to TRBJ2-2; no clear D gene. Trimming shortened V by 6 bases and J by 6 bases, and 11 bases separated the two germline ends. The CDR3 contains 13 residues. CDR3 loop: CASRIDQPGELFF. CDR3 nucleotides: TGTGCCAGCAGGATAGATCAGCCCGGGGAGCTGTTTTTT.

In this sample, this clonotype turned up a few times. CDR3 coding DNA: TGTGCCAGCAGCTTTGCCCCCTATCAGCCCCAGCATTTT. Protein sequence: CASSFAPYQPQHF. This chain joins TRBV7-9 and TRBJ1-5; D not resolved. This CDR3 is built from 13 residues. From germline, CDR1 is SEHNR and CDR2 FQNEAQ (reference sequence). V lost 3 bases and J lost 5, with 8 bases in between.

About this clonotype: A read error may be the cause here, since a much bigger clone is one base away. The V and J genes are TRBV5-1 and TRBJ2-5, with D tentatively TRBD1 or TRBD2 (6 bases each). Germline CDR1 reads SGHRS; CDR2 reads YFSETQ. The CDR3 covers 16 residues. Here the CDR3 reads CASSFGFTGAQENQYF. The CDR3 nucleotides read TGCGCCAGCAGCTTCGGGTTTACGGGGGCTCAAGAGAACCAGTACTTC. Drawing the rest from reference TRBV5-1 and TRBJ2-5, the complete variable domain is KAGVTQTPRYLIKTRGQQVTLSCSPISGHRSVSWYQQTPGQGLQFLFEYFSETQRNKGNFPGRFSGRQFSNSRSEMNVSTLELGDSALYLCASSFGFTGAQENQYFGPGTRLLVL.

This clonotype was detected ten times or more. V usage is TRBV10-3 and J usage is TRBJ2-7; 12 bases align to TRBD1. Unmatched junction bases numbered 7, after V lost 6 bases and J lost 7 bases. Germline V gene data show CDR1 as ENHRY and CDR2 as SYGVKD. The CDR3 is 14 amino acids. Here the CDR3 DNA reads TGTGCCATCAGACCGGGACAGGGGGCGGGGGAGCAGTACTTC. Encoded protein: CAIRPGQGAGEQYF.

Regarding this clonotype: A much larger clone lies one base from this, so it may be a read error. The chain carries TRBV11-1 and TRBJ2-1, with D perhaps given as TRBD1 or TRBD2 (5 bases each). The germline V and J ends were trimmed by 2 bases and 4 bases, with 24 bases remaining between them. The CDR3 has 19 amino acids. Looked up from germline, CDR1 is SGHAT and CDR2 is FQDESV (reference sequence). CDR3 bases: TGTGCCAGCAGCTTAACCGGGACCCCCGGTCTCGTCGTGTACAATGAGCAGTTCTTC. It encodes CASSLTGTPGLVVYNEQFF.

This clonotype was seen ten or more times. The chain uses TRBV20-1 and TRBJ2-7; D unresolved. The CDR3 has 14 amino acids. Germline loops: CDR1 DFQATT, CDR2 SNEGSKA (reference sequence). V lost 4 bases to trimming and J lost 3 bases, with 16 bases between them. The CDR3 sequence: CSAIKPSIYYEQYV. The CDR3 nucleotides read TGCAGTGCTATAAAGCCCTCCATATACTACGAGCAGTACGTC.

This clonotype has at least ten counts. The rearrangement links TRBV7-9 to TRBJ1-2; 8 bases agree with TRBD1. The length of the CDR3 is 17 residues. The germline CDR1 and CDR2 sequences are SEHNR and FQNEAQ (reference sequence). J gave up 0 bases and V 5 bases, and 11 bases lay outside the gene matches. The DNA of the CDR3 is TGTGCCAGCAGCAGAGTGGGACAGGATCTTTCTAACTATGGCTACACCTTC. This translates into CASSRVGQDLSNYGYTF.